A selection of T cell receptor beta chains follows, all from one sample in a study of Graves' ophthalmopathy and Graves' hyperthyroidism. TCRdb analysed the multiplex PCR reads with MiXCR anew, one entry per CDR3 protein. This sample yields hundreds of thousands of distinct CDR3 sequences, of which roughly two fifths are seen a single time; approximately 46% belongs to the top ten. Sequenced: peripheral blood. The receptors were sampled from an adult man with Graves' ophthalmopathy. CDR3s include the opening cysteine and the closing phenylalanine or tryptophan. D genes are given only for firm matches. Some rows have no size entry. The others give once, few or many, or a class for an expanded clone.

d_gene: -
v_gene: TRBV7-9
abundance: -
j_gene: TRBJ2-7
CDR3aa: CASSFPGAHEQYF
CDR3nt: TGTGCCAGCAGCTTTCCGGGGGCCCACGAGCAGTACTTC

d_gene: TRBD1
v_gene: TRBV7-7
abundance: -
j_gene: TRBJ2-2
CDR3aa: CASTSNSGTGNTGELFF
CDR3nt: TGTGCTAGCACCTCCAACTCGGGGACAGGGAACACCGGGGAGCTGTTTTTT

d_gene: TRBD1
v_gene: TRBV25-1
abundance: once
j_gene: TRBJ2-2
CDR3aa: CASTHWAMDRGPGELFF
CDR3nt: TGTGCCAGTACCCATTGGGCCATGGACAGGGGACCCGGGGAGCTGTTTTTT

d_gene: -
v_gene: TRBV24-1
abundance: -
j_gene: TRBJ1-5
CDR3aa: CAWSAQRSQPQHF
CDR3nt: TGTGCCTGGAGTGCCCAGAGGAGTCAGCCCCAGCATTTT

d_gene: TRBD1
v_gene: TRBV29-1
abundance: -
j_gene: TRBJ2-7
CDR3aa: CSVETGTGGEQYF
CDR3nt: TGCAGCGTTGAAACCGGGACAGGGGGCGAGCAGTACTTC

d_gene: -
v_gene: TRBV19
abundance: -
j_gene: TRBJ1-6
CDR3aa: CASSMGRVTYNSPLHF
CDR3nt: TGTGCCAGTAGTATGGGCAGGGTCACCTATAATTCACCCCTCCACTTT

d_gene: TRBD1
v_gene: TRBV11-2
abundance: many
j_gene: TRBJ2-7
CDR3aa: CASSFSVDRLKAQYF
CDR3nt: TGTGCCAGCAGTTTTTCCGTGGACAGGTTGAAAGCGCAGTACTTC

d_gene: -
v_gene: TRBV19
abundance: -
j_gene: TRBJ2-7
CDR3aa: CASSILSAGSYEQYF
CDR3nt: TGTGCCAGTAGTATCCTGTCTGCGGGCTCCTACGAGCAGTACTTC

d_gene: -
v_gene: TRBV19
abundance: -
j_gene: TRBJ1-5
CDR3aa: CASSTAIVSNQPQHF
CDR3nt: TGTGCCAGTAGTACTGCAATTGTTAGCAATCAGCCCCAGCATTTT

d_gene: -
v_gene: TRBV9
abundance: -
j_gene: TRBJ2-2
CDR3aa: CASSVAVGPTGGLFF
CDR3nt: TGTGCCAGCAGCGTAGCTGTGGGGCCAACCGGGGGGCTGTTTTTT

d_gene: -
v_gene: TRBV10-3
abundance: few
j_gene: TRBJ1-4
CDR3aa: CAIRRANLANEKLFF
CDR3nt: TGTGCCATCAGGAGGGCCAATCTGGCTAATGAAAAACTGTTTTTT

d_gene: -
v_gene: TRBV24-1
abundance: -
j_gene: TRBJ1-5
CDR3aa: CASRFNRESNQPQHF
CDR3nt: TGTGCCAGCAGATTTAACAGGGAAAGCAATCAGCCCCAGCATTTT

d_gene: TRBD2
v_gene: TRBV6-6
abundance: -
j_gene: TRBJ2-7
CDR3aa: CASSYLLAGVGEQYF
CDR3nt: TGTGCCAGCAGTTACCTACTAGCGGGAGTAGGCGAGCAGTACTTC

d_gene: TRBD2
v_gene: TRBV20-1
abundance: many
j_gene: TRBJ2-7
CDR3aa: CSARDGLAVFSYEQYF
CDR3nt: TGCAGTGCTAGAGATGGGCTAGCGGTATTCTCCTACGAGCAGTACTTC

d_gene: TRBD1
v_gene: TRBV15
abundance: few
j_gene: TRBJ2-5
CDR3aa: CATSGVGDRGQLETQYF
CDR3nt: TGTGCCACCAGCGGAGTAGGGGACAGGGGGCAGCTAGAGACCCAGTACTTC